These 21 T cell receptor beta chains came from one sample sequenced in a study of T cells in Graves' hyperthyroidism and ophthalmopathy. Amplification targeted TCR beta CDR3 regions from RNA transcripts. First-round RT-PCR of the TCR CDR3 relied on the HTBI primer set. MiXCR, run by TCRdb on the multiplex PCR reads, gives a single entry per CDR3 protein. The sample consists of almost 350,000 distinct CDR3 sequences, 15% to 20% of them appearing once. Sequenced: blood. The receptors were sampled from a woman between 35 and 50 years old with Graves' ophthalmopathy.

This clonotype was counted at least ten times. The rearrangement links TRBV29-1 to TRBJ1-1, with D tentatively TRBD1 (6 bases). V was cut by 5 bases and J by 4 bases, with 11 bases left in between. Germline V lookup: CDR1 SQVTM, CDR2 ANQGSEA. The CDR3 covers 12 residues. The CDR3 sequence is CSVPVQGTEAFF. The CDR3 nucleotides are TGCAGCGTTCCCGTACAGGGCACTGAAGCTTTCTTT.

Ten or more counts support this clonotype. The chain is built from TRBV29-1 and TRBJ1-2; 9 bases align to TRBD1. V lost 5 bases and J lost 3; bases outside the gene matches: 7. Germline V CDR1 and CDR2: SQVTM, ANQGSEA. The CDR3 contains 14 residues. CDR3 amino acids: CSVRGDRVDYGYTF. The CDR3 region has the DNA TGCAGCGTTAGGGGGGACAGGGTAGACTATGGCTACACCTTC. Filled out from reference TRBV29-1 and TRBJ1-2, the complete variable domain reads SAVISQKPSRDICQRGTSLTIQCQVDSQVTMMFWYRQQPGQSLTLIATANQGSEATYESGFVIDKFPISRPNLTFSTLTVSNMSPEDSSIYLCSVRGDRVDYGYTFGSGTRLTVV.

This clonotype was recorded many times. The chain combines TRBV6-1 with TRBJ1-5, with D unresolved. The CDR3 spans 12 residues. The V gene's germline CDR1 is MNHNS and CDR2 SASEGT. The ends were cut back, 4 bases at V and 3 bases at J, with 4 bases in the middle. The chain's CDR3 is CASSAYNQPQHF. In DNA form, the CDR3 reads TGTGCCAGCAGTGCCTACAATCAGCCCCAGCATTTT.

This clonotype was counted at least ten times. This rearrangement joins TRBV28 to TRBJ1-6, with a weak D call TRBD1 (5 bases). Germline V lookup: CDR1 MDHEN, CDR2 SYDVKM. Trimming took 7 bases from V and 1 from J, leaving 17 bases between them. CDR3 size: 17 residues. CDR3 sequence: CASKGDSLRSYNSPLHF. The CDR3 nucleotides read TGTGCCAGCAAGGGAGACAGTTTAAGATCCTATAATTCACCCCTCCACTTT.

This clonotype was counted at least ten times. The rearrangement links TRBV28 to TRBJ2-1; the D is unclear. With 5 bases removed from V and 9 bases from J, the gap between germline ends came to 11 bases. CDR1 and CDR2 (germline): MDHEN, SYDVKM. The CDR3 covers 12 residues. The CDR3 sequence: CASSNRWLEQFF. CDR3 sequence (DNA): TGTGCCAGCAGTAATAGGTGGCTTGAGCAGTTCTTC.

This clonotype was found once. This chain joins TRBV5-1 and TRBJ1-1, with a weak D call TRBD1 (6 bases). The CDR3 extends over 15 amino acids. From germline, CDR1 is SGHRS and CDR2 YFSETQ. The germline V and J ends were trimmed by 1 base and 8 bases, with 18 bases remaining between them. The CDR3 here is CASSLTGGGLMEAFF. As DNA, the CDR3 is TGCGCCAGCAGCTTGACTGGCGGGGGGCTGATGGAAGCTTTCTTT.

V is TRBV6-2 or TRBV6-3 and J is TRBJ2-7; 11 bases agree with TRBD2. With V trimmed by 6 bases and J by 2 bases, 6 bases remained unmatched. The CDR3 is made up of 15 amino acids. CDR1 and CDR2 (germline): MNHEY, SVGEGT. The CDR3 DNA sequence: TGTGCCAGCAGAAAGACTAGCGGGGCCGCCTACGAGCAGTACTTC. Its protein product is CASRKTSGAAYEQYF.

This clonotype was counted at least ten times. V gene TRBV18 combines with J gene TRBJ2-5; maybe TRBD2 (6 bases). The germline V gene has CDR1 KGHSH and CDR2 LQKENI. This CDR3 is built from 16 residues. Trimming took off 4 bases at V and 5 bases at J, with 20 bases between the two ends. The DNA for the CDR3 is TGTGCCAGCTCACTACTCCGGGCTAGCGAGGCCGAGACCCAGTACTTC. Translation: CASSLLRASEAETQYF.

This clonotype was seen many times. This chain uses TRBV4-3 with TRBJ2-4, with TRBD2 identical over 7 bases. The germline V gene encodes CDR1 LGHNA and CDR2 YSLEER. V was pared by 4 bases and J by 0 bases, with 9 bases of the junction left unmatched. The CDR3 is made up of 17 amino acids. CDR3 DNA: TGCGCCAGCAGCCCGGGCGGGAGCCACCTAGCCAAAAACATTCAGTACTTC. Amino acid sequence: CASSPGGSHLAKNIQYF.

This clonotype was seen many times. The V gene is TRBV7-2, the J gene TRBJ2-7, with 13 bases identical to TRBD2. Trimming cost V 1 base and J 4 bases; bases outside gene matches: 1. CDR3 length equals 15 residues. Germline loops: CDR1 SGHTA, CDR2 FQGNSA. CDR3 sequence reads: CASSLGLAGGYEQYF. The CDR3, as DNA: TGTGCCAGCAGCTTAGGACTAGCGGGAGGTTACGAGCAGTACTTC.

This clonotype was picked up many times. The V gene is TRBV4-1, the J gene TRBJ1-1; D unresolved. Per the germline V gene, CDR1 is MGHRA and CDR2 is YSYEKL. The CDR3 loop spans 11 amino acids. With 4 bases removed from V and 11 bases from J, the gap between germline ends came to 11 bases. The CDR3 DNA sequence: TGCGCCAGCAGCCGCGGACCCTGGGCTTTCTTT. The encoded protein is CASSRGPWAFF.

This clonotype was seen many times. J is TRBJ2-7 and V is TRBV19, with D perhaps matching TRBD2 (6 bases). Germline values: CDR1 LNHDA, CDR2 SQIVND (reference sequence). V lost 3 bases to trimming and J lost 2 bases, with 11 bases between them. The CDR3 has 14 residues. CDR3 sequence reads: CASSMMGGAYEQYF. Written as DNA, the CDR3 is TGTGCCAGTAGTATGATGGGGGGAGCCTACGAGCAGTACTTC.

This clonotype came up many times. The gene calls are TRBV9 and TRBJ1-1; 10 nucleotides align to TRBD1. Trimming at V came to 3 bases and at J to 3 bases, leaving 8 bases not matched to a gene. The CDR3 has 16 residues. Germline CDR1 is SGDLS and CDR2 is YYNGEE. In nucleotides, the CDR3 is TGTGCCAGCAGCGCCCGGGACAGGGGTTTAGACACTGAAGCTTTCTTT. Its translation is CASSARDRGLDTEAFF.

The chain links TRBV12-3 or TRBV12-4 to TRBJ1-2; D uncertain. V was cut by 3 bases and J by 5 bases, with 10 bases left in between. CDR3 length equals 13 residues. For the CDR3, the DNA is TGTGCCAGCAGTTTCGTCCCAGAGTATGGCTACACCTTC. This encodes CASSFVPEYGYTF.

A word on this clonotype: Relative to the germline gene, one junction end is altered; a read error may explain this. DNA of the CDR3: TGTGCCAGCAGGATCCCCGGTCGGGCCTACGAGCAGTCCTTC. This gives the protein CASRIPGRAYEQSF. The genes are TRBV6-1 and TRBJ2-7; D is unclear. CDR1 is MNHNS and CDR2 is SASEGT in the germline V gene. The CDR3 extends over 14 amino acids.

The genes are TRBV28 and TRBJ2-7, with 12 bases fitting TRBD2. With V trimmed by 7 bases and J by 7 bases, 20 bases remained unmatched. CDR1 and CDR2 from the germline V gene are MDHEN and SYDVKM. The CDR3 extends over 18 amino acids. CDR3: CASTAQRRRTSGRREQYF. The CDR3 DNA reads TGTGCCAGCACGGCACAGAGGAGAAGAACTAGCGGGAGGAGGGAGCAGTACTTC.

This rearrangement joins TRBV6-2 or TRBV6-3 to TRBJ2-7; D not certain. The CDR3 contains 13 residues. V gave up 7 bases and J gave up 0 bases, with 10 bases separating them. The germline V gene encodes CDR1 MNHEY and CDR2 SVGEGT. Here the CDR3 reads CASTDRSSYEQYF. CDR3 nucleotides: TGTGCCAGCACCGACCGCAGCTCCTACGAGCAGTACTTC.

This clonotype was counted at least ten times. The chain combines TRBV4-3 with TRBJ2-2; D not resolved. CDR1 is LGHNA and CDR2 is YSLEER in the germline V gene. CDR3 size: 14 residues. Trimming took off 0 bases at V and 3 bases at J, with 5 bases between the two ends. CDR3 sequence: CASSQDYDTGELFF. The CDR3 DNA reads TGCGCCAGCAGCCAAGATTACGACACCGGGGAGCTGTTTTTT.

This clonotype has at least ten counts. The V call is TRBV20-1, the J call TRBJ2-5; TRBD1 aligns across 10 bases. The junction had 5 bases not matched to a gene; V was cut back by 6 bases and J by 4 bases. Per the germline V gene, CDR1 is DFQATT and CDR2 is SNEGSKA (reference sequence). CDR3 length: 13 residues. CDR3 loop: CSAPGQGGETQYF. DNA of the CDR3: TGCAGTGCCCCTGGACAGGGGGGAGAGACCCAGTACTTC.

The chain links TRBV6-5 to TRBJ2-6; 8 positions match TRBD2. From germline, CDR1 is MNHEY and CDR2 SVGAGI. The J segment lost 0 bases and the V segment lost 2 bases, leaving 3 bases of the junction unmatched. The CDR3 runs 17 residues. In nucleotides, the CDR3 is TGTGCCAGCAGTTACCAGCGGGGGATCTCTGGGGCCAACGTCCTGACTTTC. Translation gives CASSYQRGISGANVLTF.

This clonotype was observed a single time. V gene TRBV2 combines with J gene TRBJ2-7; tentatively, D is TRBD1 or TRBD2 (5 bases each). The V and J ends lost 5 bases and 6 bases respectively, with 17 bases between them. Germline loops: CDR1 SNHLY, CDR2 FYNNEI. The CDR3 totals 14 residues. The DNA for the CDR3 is TGTGCCAGCAGTCCCCGGGACGGAGGTGGCGAGCAGTACTTC. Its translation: CASSPRDGGGEQYF.